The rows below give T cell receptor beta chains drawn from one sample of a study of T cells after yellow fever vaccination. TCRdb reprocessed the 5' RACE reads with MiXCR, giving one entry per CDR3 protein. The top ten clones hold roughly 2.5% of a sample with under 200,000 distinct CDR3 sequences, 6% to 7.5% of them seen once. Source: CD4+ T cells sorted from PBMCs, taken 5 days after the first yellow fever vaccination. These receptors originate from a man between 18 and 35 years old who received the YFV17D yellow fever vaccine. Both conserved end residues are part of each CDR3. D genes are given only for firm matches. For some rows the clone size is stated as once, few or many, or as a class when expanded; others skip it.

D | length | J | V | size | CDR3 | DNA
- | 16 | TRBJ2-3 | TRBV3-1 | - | CASSQVPTGVTDTQYF | TGTGCCAGCAGCCAAGTCCCCACCGGAGTGACAGATACGCAGTATTTT
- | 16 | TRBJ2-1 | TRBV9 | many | CASSDLRTGSVGEQFF | TGTGCCAGCAGCGACTTACGCACAGGGTCGGTGGGTGAGCAGTTCTTC
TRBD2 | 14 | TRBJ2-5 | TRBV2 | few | CASRGGRGVETQYF | TGTGCCAGCCGAGGAGGTCGGGGGGTAGAGACCCAGTACTTC
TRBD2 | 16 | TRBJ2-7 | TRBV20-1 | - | CSAPSAGQRGGWEQYF | TGCAGTGCCCCCTCCGCGGGCCAGCGGGGAGGGTGGGAGCAGTACTTC
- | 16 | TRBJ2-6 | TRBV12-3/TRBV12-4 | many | CASSTHQVAGANVLTF | TGTGCCAGCAGCACCCACCAGGTCGCTGGGGCCAACGTCCTGACTTTC
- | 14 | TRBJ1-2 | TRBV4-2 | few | CASSPASAGYGYTF | TGTGCCAGCAGCCCAGCCTCAGCGGGCTATGGCTACACCTTC
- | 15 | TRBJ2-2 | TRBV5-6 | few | CASSPRTTNTGELFF | TGTGCCAGCAGCCCCAGGACCACGAACACCGGGGAGCTGTTTTTT
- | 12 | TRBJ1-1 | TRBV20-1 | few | CSARRDESEAFF | TGCAGTGCTAGACGAGACGAATCGGAAGCTTTCTTT
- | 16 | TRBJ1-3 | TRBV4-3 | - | CASSQGSGVGGNTIYF | TGCGCCAGCAGCCAAGGTTCCGGGGTTGGTGGAAACACCATATATTTT
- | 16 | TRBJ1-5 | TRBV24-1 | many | CATSDPRQGASAPQHF | TGTGCCACCAGTGATCCTCGGCAGGGCGCTTCAGCGCCCCAGCATTTT
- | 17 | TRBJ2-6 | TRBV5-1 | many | CASSLMTRGTGANVLTF | TGCGCCAGCAGCTTGATGACGCGTGGGACTGGGGCCAACGTCCTGACTTTC
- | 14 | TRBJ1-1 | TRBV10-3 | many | CAIRDSTGNTEAFF | TGTGCCATCAGGGACTCCACGGGGAACACTGAAGCTTTCTTT
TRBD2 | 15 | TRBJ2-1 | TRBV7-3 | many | CASSFSGGGYNEQFF | TGTGCCAGCAGCTTCAGCGGGGGGGGATACAATGAGCAGTTCTTC
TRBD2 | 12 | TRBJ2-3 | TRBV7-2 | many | CASSLGTSTQYF | TGTGCCAGCAGCTTGGGGACTAGCACGCAGTATTTT
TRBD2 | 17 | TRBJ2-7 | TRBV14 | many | CASSQLKGAGGHYEQYF | TGTGCCAGCAGCCAACTTAAAGGAGCGGGGGGACACTACGAGCAGTACTTC
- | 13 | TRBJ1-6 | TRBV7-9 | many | CASSLMPDSPLHF | TGTGCCAGCAGCTTAATGCCAGATTCACCCCTCCACTTT
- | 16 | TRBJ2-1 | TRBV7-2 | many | CASSSTWETAAQGQFF | TGTGCCAGCAGCTCAACATGGGAGACAGCTGCACAAGGGCAGTTCTTC
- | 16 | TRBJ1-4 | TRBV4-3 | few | CASSQDLVGSNEKLFF | TGCGCCAGCAGCCAAGACTTAGTGGGGTCTAATGAAAAACTGTTTTTT
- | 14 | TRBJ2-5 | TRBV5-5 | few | CASSLYGEGETQYF | TGTGCCAGCAGCTTGTACGGGGAAGGTGAGACCCAGTACTTC
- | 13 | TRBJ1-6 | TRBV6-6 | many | CASSSPGRSPLHF | TGTGCCAGCAGTTCACCGGGGCGCTCACCCCTCCACTTT
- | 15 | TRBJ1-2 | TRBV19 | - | CASSQRTDANYGYTF | TGTGCCAGTAGTCAGCGGACGGACGCTAACTATGGCTACACCTTC
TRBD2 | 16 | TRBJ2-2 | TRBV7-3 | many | CASSSGVAGNTGELFF | TGTGCCAGCAGCTCGGGGGTAGCGGGGAACACCGGGGAGCTGTTTTTT